The rows below give T cell receptor beta chains drawn from one sample of a study of blood T cells in healthy people across ages. TCRdb recomputed calls from the 5' RACE reads with MiXCR, one row per CDR3 protein. The data contain around 520,000 distinct CDR3 sequences, around 27% of them seen just once; the ten biggest clones take up 3% to 4.5%. These data were also reused for a study on T cells of mothers and their children.

The sample taken for sequencing was blood. These TCRs come from a boy younger than 10 in good health. The CDR3 runs from the conserved cysteine through the conserved F or W. Fields, in order: clone size, D gene, V gene, J gene, CDR3 protein, CDR3 DNA. A D gene is named only where the DNA matches it firmly. Rows may omit the clone size; those that give it use once, few, many or a size class.

NA,NA,TRBV21-1,TRBJ2-2,CASSQDRGPLTGELFF,TGTGCCAGCAGCCAAGACAGGGGGCCCCTCACCGGGGAGCTGTTTTTT
NA,NA,TRBV6-5,TRBJ2-7,CASSYRVRYEQYF,TGTGCCAGCAGTTACAGGGTTAGGTACGAGCAGTACTTC
NA,NA,TRBV29-1,TRBJ2-7,CSGSLPGAHFGEQYF,TGCAGCGGTTCTCTTCCGGGGGCTCACTTTGGGGAGCAGTACTTC
many,NA,TRBV29-1,TRBJ2-2,CSVEGTGSGELFF,TGCAGCGTTGAGGGAACAGGGTCCGGGGAGCTGTTTTTT
many,NA,TRBV6-4,TRBJ2-3,CASSDGSRDTQYF,TGTGCCAGCAGTGACGGGAGTAGGGATACGCAGTATTTT
few,TRBD2,TRBV5-1,TRBJ2-7,CASSLGTSGDYEQYF,TGCGCCAGCAGCTTGGGGACTAGTGGGGACTACGAGCAGTACTTC
NA,NA,TRBV19,TRBJ1-1,CASSEMTGPSNRAFF,TGTGCCAGTAGTGAAATGACCGGGCCCTCGAACCGAGCTTTCTTT
NA,TRBD1,TRBV7-2,TRBJ2-3,CASSSSVKTGVDTQYF,TGTGCCAGCAGCTCCTCAGTTAAGACAGGGGTAGATACGCAGTATTTT
many,TRBD2,TRBV3-1,TRBJ2-5,CASRLTSGRDTETQYF,TGTGCCAGCAGGCTTACTAGCGGAAGGGACACAGAGACCCAGTACTTC
NA,NA,TRBV2,TRBJ2-6,CASSLRGADSGANVLTF,TGTGCCAGCAGCCTACGGGGGGCTGACTCTGGGGCCAACGTCCTGACTTTC
few,TRBD2,TRBV4-3,TRBJ2-4,CASSQASGGAGGLEGNIQYF,TGCGCCAGCAGCCAGGCTTCGGGGGGCGCGGGAGGGCTGGAGGGAAACATTCAGTACTTC
NA,NA,TRBV7-9,TRBJ2-2,CATGRSTGELFF,TGTGCGACGGGACGGTCCACCGGGGAGCTGTTTTTT
NA,TRBD1,TRBV12-3/TRBV12-4,TRBJ2-3,CASSPGTGTQYF,TGTGCCAGCAGCCCTGGGACAGGTACGCAGTATTTT
few,NA,TRBV12-3/TRBV12-4,TRBJ2-5,CATSLHSQETQYF,TGTGCCACGAGTTTGCACAGCCAAGAGACCCAGTACTTC
NA,TRBD2,TRBV13,TRBJ2-7,CASSPLAGRDEQYF,TGTGCCAGCAGCCCACTAGCGGGGCGCGACGAGCAGTACTTC
few,TRBD2,TRBV12-3/TRBV12-4,TRBJ2-5,CASSLAGEVETQYF,TGTGCCAGCAGCTTAGCGGGAGAGGTAGAGACCCAGTACTTC
NA,NA,TRBV6-1,TRBJ2-4,CASSDNYLPGLAKNIQYF,TGTGCCAGCAGCGACAACTACCTCCCAGGCTTAGCCAAAAACATTCAGTACTTC
NA,TRBD2,TRBV20-1,TRBJ2-7,CSARGTNFYEQYF,TGCAGTGCTAGGGGGACTAACTTCTACGAGCAGTACTTC
few,TRBD2,TRBV5-1,TRBJ2-5,CASSLAGTSGGTQETQYF,TGCGCCAGCAGCTTGGCCGGGACTAGCGGGGGGACCCAAGAGACCCAGTACTTC
NA,TRBD2,TRBV7-2,TRBJ2-1,CASSPSGLAGDQSYNEQFF,TGTGCCAGCAGCCCTTCGGGACTAGCGGGAGATCAGTCCTACAATGAGCAGTTCTTC
few,NA,TRBV7-2,TRBJ1-2,CASSHGVYTF,TGTGCCAGCAGCCACGGGGTCTACACCTTC
few,NA,TRBV12-3/TRBV12-4,TRBJ1-1,CASSTMGGAEAFF,TGTGCCAGCAGTACAATGGGGGGGGCTGAAGCTTTCTTT
NA,TRBD1,TRBV5-6,TRBJ2-6,CASSLARQGVRNVLTF,TGTGCCAGCAGCTTGGCCCGGCAGGGGGTGCGCAACGTCCTGACTTTC
once,NA,TRBV5-1,TRBJ1-2,CASSMDRPSLANYGYTF,TGCGCCAGCAGCATGGACAGACCGAGCTTAGCTAACTATGGCTACACCTTC
once,TRBD1,TRBV5-1,TRBJ1-5,CASSQGTGPNQPQHF,TGCGCCAGCAGTCAAGGGACAGGCCCCAATCAGCCCCAGCATTTT